This is a list of T cell receptor beta chains from one sample in a study of cytotoxic CD8 clonotypes in ibrutinib-treated CLL. Repertoires were generated with immunoSEQ multiplex PCR, while TCRdb's copy carries only in-frame clones and drops some. Counted here are fewer than 90,000 clones, around two thirds occurring once; the ten biggest clones make up 5.7%. The sample was PBMCs, taken after 12 months of ibrutinib treatment. These receptor sequences come from a human donor with chronic lymphocytic leukemia. Each CDR3 is given with its conserved first and last residue.

J gene | V gene | CDR3 protein
TRBJ1-5 | TRBV28 | CASSLVSISNQPQHF
TRBJ2-1 | TRBV7-2 | CASSLGRGREQFF
TRBJ2-1 | TRBV2 | CASWTFNVEQFF
TRBJ2-3 | TRBV10-3 | CAIRGQGLTDTQYF
TRBJ2-6 | TRBV15 | CATSRDRRVSGANVLTF
TRBJ2-3 | TRBV15 | CATSRVGSHTQYF
TRBJ2-5 | TRBV27 | CASSLRLRETQYF
TRBJ2-7 | TRBV5-6 | CASSGYSEQYF
TRBJ1-4 | TRBV7-2 | CASSSGTGQEKLFF
TRBJ1-2 | TRBV6-1 | CASSEQARANYGYTF
TRBJ1-2 | TRBV7-9 | CASSAESDRSFLF
TRBJ1-1 | TRBV6-5 | CASSHGQGFSEAFF
TRBJ2-7 | TRBV6-6 | CASRSRGGLSYEQYF
TRBJ1-2 | TRBV10-3 | CAISEPANYGYTF
TRBJ1-5 | TRBV19 | CASSIGGRDQPQHF
TRBJ1-1 | TRBV7-3 | CASSSTRNTEAFF
TRBJ1-5 | TRBV29-1 | CSVAGTVNQPQHF
TRBJ2-1 | TRBV19 | CASTVTPGGLSNEQFF
TRBJ1-6 | TRBV6-5 | CASRNNVWNSPLHF
TRBJ1-2 | TRBV6-5 | CASSETLNYGYTF
TRBJ2-2 | TRBV2 | CASVKGVFGTGELFF
TRBJ1-1 | TRBV7-2 | CASSLYFQGRTEAFF
TRBJ2-5 | TRBV2 | CASSEEPQRYF
TRBJ1-3 | TRBV6-6 | CASSYSDRGGNTIYF
TRBJ1-2 | TRBV19 | CASSIGHNTNYGYTF
TRBJ2-2 | TRBV6-1 | CASSDWYRSAGELFF
TRBJ2-7 | TRBV7-9 | CASSLVPLEQYF
TRBJ1-4 | TRBV10-3 | CAATGRTGEKLFF
TRBJ1-1 | TRBV7-2 | CASSLGQGNLVTEAFF
TRBJ1-2 | TRBV5-4 | CASSLSRGYGYTF
TRBJ1-2 | TRBV19 | CASSIGQGGSTF
TRBJ2-5 | TRBV6-5 | CASSGTTSQETQYF
TRBJ2-2 | TRBV15 | CATSRDLAGGDTGELFF
TRBJ1-2 | TRBV30 | CAWSRQSSGYTF
TRBJ1-2 | TRBV2 | CASTLPGQGNYGYTF
TRBJ2-3 | TRBV7-2 | CASSLASAGGITDTQYF
TRBJ2-7 | TRBV5-1 | CASTLGGAAYEQYF
TRBJ1-1 | TRBV7-2 | CASSYNPGSEAFF
TRBJ1-4 | TRBV5-1 | CASSLGKGGKLFF
TRBJ1-2 | TRBV9 | CASSVEVTPYGYTF
TRBJ2-2 | TRBV19 | CASKWRTGPGELFF
TRBJ2-6 | TRBV5-8 | CASSRQIHSGANVLTF
TRBJ1-2 | TRBV29-1 | CSVPQGDGGYTF
TRBJ1-3 | TRBV18 | CASSRGITGNTIYF
TRBJ2-5 | TRBV11-1 | CASSLAQGWETQYF
TRBJ2-1 | TRBV20-1 | CSASLYNEQFF
TRBJ2-5 | TRBV30 | CAWSVGAGGQETQYF
TRBJ2-3 | TRBV7-3 | CASSSTGQGDTQYF
TRBJ1-3 | TRBV4-1 | CASSQAGQGHSGNTIYF
TRBJ1-5 | TRBV4-2 | CASSQGGGSNQPQHF